This record covers a single TCR beta chain. The antigen remains undetermined. These data are taken from a study of T-cell memory formation after mild COVID-19. Study in general: TCR clustering was largely donor specific. Study outcomes and limitations: Researchers report contracting CD4+ clones mostly in CM and EM, with CD8+ clones in EMRA. SARS-CoV-2 specificity of second-wave clones peaking day 37 was unconfirmed.

The CDR3 consists of 14 residues. V was trimmed by 2 bases and J by 0 bases, leaving 7 bases between them. Germline lookup yields CDR1 MNHEY and CDR2 SVGAGI. Using its own MiXCR run on the 5' RACE reads, TCRdb lists one record per CDR3 protein. The profile shows hundreds of thousands of distinct CDR3 sequences, around 27% of them singletons. Sequenced material: PBMCs or a T cell subset sorted from them (not recorded which). The chain combines TRBV6-5 with TRBJ1-2; D is ambiguous. The receptor was derived from an adult woman who had mild COVID-19 (a few samples of this study predate the infection). Cell type and time point are not known. The CDR3 DNA reads as TGTGCCAGCAGTTACAGTACAGCTAACTATGGCTACACCTTC. This gives the protein CASSYSTANYGYTF.